This is a list of T cell receptor beta chains from one sample in a study of blood T cell repertoires in COVID-19. Libraries were prepared by immunoSEQ multiplex PCR; TCRdb keeps only in-frame clonotypes and omits some of them. The sample lists fewer than 500,000 clones; approximately 90% were seen once. Material: peripheral blood. The receptors stem from a man aged 18 to 29 with COVID-19, enrolled during active disease. Both conserved end residues are part of each CDR3.

v_gene	len	CDR3aa
TRBV19	14	CASSISQGAYEQYF
TRBV2	17	CASSEGGLAGGTDTQYF
TRBV5-1	13	CASGQAGRGEQFF
TRBV4-2	16	CASSQAAGANNNEQFF
TRBV18	16	CASSQATSGRTGELFF
TRBV2	13	CASTGQGGDEQYF
TRBV3-1/TRBV3-2	13	CASSQGQGTEAFF
TRBV5-1	16	CASSLGGTRGVNEQFF
TRBV19	15	CASRSAGGRSYGYTF
TRBV29-1	12	CSVQGAGYGYTF
TRBV25-1	15	CASSEKRGGGETQYF
TRBV5-1	16	CASSFRTSGGRDEQFF
TRBV19	14	CASSMGSRFNEQFF
TRBV11-2	14	CASSLVLAYNEQFF
TRBV7-3	16	CASSSQGGIPSNEQFF
TRBV12-3/TRBV12-4	13	CASRGGVKYGYTF
TRBV3-1/TRBV3-2	14	CATEDSRVRYGYTF
TRBV11-2	15	CASSSGQGIVGEQYF
TRBV5-5	13	CASSFEGGSGYTF
TRBV12-3/TRBV12-4	13	CASGKQGISPLHF
TRBV4-1	18	CASSQAPTGTTSTDTQYF
TRBV14	15	CASSRVITNTGELFF
TRBV6-2/TRBV6-3	12	CASSLAYQPQHF
TRBV25-1	12	CASSAGGEKLFF
TRBV5-1	14	CASATGLAKNIQYF
TRBV14	18	CASSQGPKGLAGVYEQYF
TRBV5-1	18	CASSLVGAGGPSSSEQFF
TRBV18	14	CASSPGTGDEKLFF
TRBV5-1	14	CASSLGQGSYEQYF
TRBV27	14	CASRPTRSTDTQYF
TRBV27	15	CASSPKRDSLYGYTF
TRBV18	15	CASSLGRLNTGELFF
TRBV19	16	CASSIISGSPYNEQFF
TRBV6-4	14	CASRIPGLGWGQYF
TRBV24-1	16	CATSDPTGGDTGELFF
TRBV21-1	15	CASSKGGIFYNEQFF
TRBV2	14	CAIVNRGGSETQYF
TRBV9	13	CASSKLPEETQYF
TRBV27	17	CASSFRPSGGARDTQYF
TRBV6-5	13	CASCGQTYQPQHF
TRBV19	14	CASSMRNRYQPQHF
TRBV7-6	14	CASSLRDFSYEQYF
TRBV2	13	CASIRGNTDTQYF
TRBV19	14	CASSIGGVNTEAFF
TRBV7-6	15	CASSLGSGRAYEQYF
TRBV6-6	15	CASSYYRDKGETQYF